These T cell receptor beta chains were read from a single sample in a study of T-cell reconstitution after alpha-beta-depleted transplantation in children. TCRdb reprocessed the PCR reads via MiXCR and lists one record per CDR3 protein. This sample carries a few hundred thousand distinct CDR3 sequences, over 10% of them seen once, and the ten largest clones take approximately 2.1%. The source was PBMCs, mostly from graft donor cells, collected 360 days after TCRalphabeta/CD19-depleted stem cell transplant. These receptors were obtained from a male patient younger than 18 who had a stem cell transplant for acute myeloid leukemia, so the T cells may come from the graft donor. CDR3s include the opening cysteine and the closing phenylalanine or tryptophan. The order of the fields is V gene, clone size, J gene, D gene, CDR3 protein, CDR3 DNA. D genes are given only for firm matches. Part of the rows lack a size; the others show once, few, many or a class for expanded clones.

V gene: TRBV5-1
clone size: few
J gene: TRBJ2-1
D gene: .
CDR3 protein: CASSLPFYNEQFF
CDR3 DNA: TGCGCCAGCAGCCTCCCGTTCTACAATGAGCAGTTCTTC

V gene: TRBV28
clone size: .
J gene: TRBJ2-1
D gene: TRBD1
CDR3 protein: CASSSHTLGRDRVNEQFF
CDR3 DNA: TGTGCCAGCAGTTCCCATACCCTGGGCCGGGACAGGGTTAATGAGCAGTTCTTC

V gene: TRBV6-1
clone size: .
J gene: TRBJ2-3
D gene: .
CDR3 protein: CASSEFTRGTDTQYF
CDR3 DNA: TGTGCCAGCAGTGAATTTACTAGAGGCACAGATACGCAGTATTTT

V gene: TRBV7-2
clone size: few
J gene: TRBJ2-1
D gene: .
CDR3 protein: CASSLRTGDEQFF
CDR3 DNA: TGTGCCAGCAGCTTGAGAACGGGAGACGAGCAGTTCTTC

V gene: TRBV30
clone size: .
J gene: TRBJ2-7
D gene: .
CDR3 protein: CAWSGREVYEQYF
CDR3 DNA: TGTGCCTGGAGTGGCAGGGAGGTCTACGAGCAGTACTTC

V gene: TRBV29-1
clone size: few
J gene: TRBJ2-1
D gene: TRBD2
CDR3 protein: CSVGSGLAGAFEQFF
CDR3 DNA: TGCAGCGTTGGTTCGGGGCTAGCGGGAGCCTTCGAGCAGTTCTTC

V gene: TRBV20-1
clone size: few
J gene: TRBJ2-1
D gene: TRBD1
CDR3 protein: CSASRQGLYNEQFF
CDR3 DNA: TGCAGTGCTAGTAGACAGGGTCTCTACAATGAGCAGTTCTTC

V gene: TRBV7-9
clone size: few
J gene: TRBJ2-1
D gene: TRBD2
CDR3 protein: CASSLVAGNHNEQFF
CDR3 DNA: TGTGCCAGCAGCTTAGTAGCGGGAAACCACAATGAGCAGTTCTTC

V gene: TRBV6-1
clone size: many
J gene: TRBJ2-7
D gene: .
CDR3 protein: CASSRDTGDSNEQYF
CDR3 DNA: TGTGCCAGCAGTCGGGACACTGGGGACTCCAACGAGCAGTACTTC

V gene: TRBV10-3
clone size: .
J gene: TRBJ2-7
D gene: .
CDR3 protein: CAISTSYEQYF
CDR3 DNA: TGTGCCATCAGTACAAGCTACGAGCAGTACTTC

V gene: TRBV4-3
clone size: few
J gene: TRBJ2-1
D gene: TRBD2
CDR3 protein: CASSQAREGRNEQFF
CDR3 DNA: TGCGCCAGCAGCCAAGCTCGGGAGGGCCGGAATGAGCAGTTCTTC

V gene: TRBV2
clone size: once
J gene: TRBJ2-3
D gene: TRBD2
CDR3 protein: CASSALGRGNSGEPTDTQYF
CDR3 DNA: TGTGCCAGCAGCGCCCTCGGGAGGGGGAATAGCGGAGAGCCCACAGATACGCAGTATTTT

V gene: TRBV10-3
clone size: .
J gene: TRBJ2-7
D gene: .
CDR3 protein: CASAWWRDYEQYF
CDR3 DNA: TGTGCCAGCGCTTGGTGGAGGGACTACGAGCAGTACTTC

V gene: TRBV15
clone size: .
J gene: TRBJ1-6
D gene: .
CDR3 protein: CATSRGTGSPLHF
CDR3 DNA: TGTGCCACCAGCAGAGGGACGGGGTCACCCCTCCACTTT

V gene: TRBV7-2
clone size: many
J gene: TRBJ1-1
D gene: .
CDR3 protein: CASSSTGGFTEAFF
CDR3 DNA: TGTGCCAGCAGTTCCACGGGAGGGTTCACTGAAGCTTTCTTT

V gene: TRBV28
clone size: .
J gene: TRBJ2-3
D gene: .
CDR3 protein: CASSFLPGISSTDTQYF
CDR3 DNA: TGTGCCAGCAGTTTCCTCCCCGGGATTTCTAGCACAGATACGCAGTATTTT

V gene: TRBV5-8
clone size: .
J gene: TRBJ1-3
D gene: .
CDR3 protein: CASSLGQHYSGNTIYF
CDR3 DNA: TGTGCCAGCAGCCTTGGACAGCATTACTCTGGAAACACCATATATTTT

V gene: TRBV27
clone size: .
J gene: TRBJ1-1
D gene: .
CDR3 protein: CASSLFWQLSTEAFF
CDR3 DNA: TGTGCCAGCAGTTTATTTTGGCAGTTGAGCACTGAAGCTTTCTTT

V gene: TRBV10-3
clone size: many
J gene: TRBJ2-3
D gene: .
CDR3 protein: CAISESFFSGPTDTQYF
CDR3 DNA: TGTGCCATCAGTGAGTCCTTCTTTAGCGGACCCACAGATACGCAGTATTTT

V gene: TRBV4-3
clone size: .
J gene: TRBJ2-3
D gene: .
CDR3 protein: CASSQAGGIGTAGTDTQYF
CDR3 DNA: TGCGCCAGCAGCCAAGCAGGAGGAATTGGGACAGCGGGTACAGATACGCAGTATTTT

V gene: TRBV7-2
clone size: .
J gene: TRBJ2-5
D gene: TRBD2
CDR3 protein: CASSRATRGGETQYF
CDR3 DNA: TGTGCCAGCAGCCGCGCGACCCGGGGGGGAGAGACCCAGTACTTC

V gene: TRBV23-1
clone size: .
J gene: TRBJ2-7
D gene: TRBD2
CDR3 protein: CASSPPGLEGDF
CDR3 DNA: TGCGCCAGCAGTCCACCGGGACTAGAGGGTGACTTC

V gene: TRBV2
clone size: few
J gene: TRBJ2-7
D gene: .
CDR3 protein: CASSDPAGTYEQYF
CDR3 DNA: TGTGCCAGCAGTGACCCGGCAGGGACCTACGAGCAGTACTTC

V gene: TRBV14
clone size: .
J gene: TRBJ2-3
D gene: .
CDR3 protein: CASSQDLVPDTQYF
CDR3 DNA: TGTGCCAGCAGCCAAGATCTGGTCCCAGATACGCAGTATTTT

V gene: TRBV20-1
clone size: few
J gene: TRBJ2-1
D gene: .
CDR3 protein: CSARGTTPNNEQFF
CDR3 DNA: TGCAGTGCTAGGGGCACTACGCCTAACAATGAGCAGTTCTTC

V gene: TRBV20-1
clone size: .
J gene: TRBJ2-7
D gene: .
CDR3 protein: CSAPRTLTGTYEQYF
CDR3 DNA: TGCAGTGCTCCCCGGACTCTCACGGGGACCTACGAGCAGTACTTC

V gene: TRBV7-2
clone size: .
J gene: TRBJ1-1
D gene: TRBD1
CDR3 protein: CASRQDRVNTEAFF
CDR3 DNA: TGTGCCAGCAGGCAGGACAGGGTGAACACTGAAGCTTTCTTT

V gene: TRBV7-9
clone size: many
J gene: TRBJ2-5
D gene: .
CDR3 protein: CAGARGETQYF
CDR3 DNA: TGTGCCGGCGCACGGGGCGAGACCCAGTACTTC

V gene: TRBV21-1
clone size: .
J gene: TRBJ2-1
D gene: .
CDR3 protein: CARETGTPTYNEQFF
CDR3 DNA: TGTGCCAGAGAAACCGGGACACCAACCTACAATGAGCAGTTCTTC

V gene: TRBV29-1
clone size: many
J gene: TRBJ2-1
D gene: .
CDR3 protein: CSVGLVSYNEQFF
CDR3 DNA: TGCAGCGTTGGGCTGGTCTCCTACAATGAGCAGTTCTTC

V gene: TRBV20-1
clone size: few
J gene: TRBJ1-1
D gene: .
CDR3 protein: CSDGRANTEAFF
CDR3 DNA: TGCAGTGACGGCAGGGCGAACACTGAAGCTTTCTTT

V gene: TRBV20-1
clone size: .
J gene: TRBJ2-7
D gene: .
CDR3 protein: CSARSPHEQYF
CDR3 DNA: TGCAGTGCTAGGAGCCCCCACGAGCAGTACTTC

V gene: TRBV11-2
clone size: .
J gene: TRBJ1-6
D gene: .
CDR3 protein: CASSWTPGQINSPLHF
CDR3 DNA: TGTGCCAGCAGCTGGACCCCGGGACAAATTAATTCACCCCTCCACTTT

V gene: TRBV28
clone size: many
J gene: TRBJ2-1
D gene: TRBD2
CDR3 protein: CASSLWLAGGRVHNEQFF
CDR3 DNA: TGTGCCAGCAGTTTGTGGCTAGCGGGAGGGCGAGTCCACAATGAGCAGTTCTTC